This entry lists 17 T cell receptor beta chains sequenced from one sample in a study of OX40 agonist ivuxolimab in advanced cancers. Sequencing used immunoSEQ multiplex PCR; TCRdb keeps in-frame clones, though not all of them. The sample yields 85,000 to 100,000 clones, roughly 88% seen once. The specimen was CD4+ or CD8+ T cells sorted from blood, collected in a trial of the OX40 agonist ivuxolimab. Receptor source: an adult with an advanced solid tumor such as melanoma, head and neck, liver or kidney cancer.

The chain joins TRBV28 to TRBJ1-5; the match to TRBD1 covers 12 bases. The CDR3 extends over 15 amino acids. Germline assignment: CDR1 MDHEN and CDR2 SYDVKM. The ends lost 4 bases at V and 5 bases at J; junction bases unmatched: 3. The CDR3 sequence is CASSWGDRGHQPQHF. DNA of the CDR3: TGTGCCAGCAGTTGGGGGGACAGGGGGCATCAGCCCCAGCATTTT.

The CDR3 loop is CATSRAWGISNEQYF. Written as DNA, the CDR3 is TGTGCCACCAGCAGGGCCTGGGGAATCTCGAACGAGCAGTACTTC. The rearrangement uses TRBV15 and TRBJ2-7; D unclear. Germline lookup yields CDR1 LNHNV and CDR2 YYDKDF (reference sequence). This CDR3 spans 15 amino acids. V was cut by 3 bases and J by 5 bases, with 17 bases left in between.

The rearrangement links TRBV5-6 to TRBJ2-7; D may be TRBD1 or TRBD2 (5 bases each). Deletions cut 1 base from V and 6 bases from J, with 11 bases between. The CDR3 totals 13 residues. Germline V gene sequence: CDR1 SGHDT, CDR2 YYEEEE. CDR3 protein: CASSLFAGGEQYF. DNA for the CDR3: TGTGCCAGCAGCTTGTTTGCTGGGGGCGAGCAGTACTTC.

The CDR3 DNA reads TGCGCCAGCAGCCTCGAGGGGAGACAGGGCAACTATGGCTACACCTTC. Translated: CASSLEGRQGNYGYTF. This chain uses TRBV4-3 with TRBJ1-2, with TRBD1 matching 7 bases. Germline V gene data show CDR1 as LGHNA and CDR2 as YSLEER. The CDR3 length is 16 residues. With 4 bases clipped from V and 2 bases from J, the junction kept 10 bases outside the gene matches.

The gene calls are TRBV10-3 and TRBJ2-5; tentative D call: TRBD2 (6 bases). In germline, CDR1 is ENHRY, CDR2 SYGVKD. V was cut by 6 bases and J by 5 bases, with 16 bases left in between. The CDR3 runs to 14 residues. CDR3 sequence (DNA): TGTGCCATCAGGGCAGGTTCCGGAGGGGAGACCCAGTACTTC. Protein product: CAIRAGSGGETQYF.

The chain is built from TRBV6-1 and TRBJ2-4, with D perhaps matching TRBD1 or TRBD2 (5 bases each). The CDR3 spans 13 residues. Trimming shortened V by 6 bases and J by 6 bases, and 12 bases separated the two germline ends. Germline CDR1 is MNHNS and CDR2 is SASEGT. DNA for the CDR3: TGTGCCAGCAGGGGGACCACGATAAACATTCAGTACTTC. It is translated as CASRGTTINIQYF.

The chain recombines TRBV11-1 with TRBJ2-1, with D unclear. The CDR3 is made up of 14 amino acids. V lost 4 bases and J lost 3, with 10 bases in between. Germline loops: CDR1 SGHAT, CDR2 FQDESV (reference sequence). The CDR3 DNA sequence: TGTGCCAGCAGCTCCGTCGAAGTCTACAATGAGCAGTTCTTC. Translated: CASSSVEVYNEQFF.

CDR3 DNA sequence: TGCGCCAGCAGTGGGAAGACAGGGACATTTCTAGCGGAAAATTACGAGCAGTACTTC. Its translation is CASSGKTGTFLAENYEQYF. This sequence joins TRBV10-2 and TRBJ2-7, with D perhaps assigned TRBD1 or TRBD2 (7 bases each). In germline, CDR1 is WSHSY, CDR2 SAAADI. CDR3 length: 19 amino acids. Trimming pared 4 bases from V and 4 bases from J, leaving 29 bases between.

V is TRBV4-1 and J is TRBJ2-7; D gene ambiguous. V lost 1 base and J 3 bases, leaving 13 bases between the germline ends. CDR1 is MGHRA and CDR2 is YSYEKL in the germline V gene. The CDR3 covers 15 residues. For the CDR3, the DNA is TGCGCCAGCAGCCAAGCGGACCGGACCATCTACGAGCAGTACTTC. Its protein is CASSQADRTIYEQYF.

In its sample, this clone was seen once. The V gene is TRBV6-1, the J gene TRBJ2-7, with 7 bases that match TRBD1. The length of the CDR3 is 13 residues. V gave up 11 bases and J gave up 2 bases; unmatched junction bases: 9. The V gene's germline CDR1 is MNHNS and CDR2 SASEGT. This chain's CDR3 is CAHNRDRAYEQYF. As DNA, the CDR3 is TGTGCCCACAATAGGGACAGAGCCTACGAGCAGTACTTC.

The V call is TRBV28, the J call TRBJ1-2, with a weak D call TRBD1 (6 bases). Trimming removed 2 bases at V and 4 bases at J, with 11 bases between. The germline V gene has CDR1 MDHEN and CDR2 SYDVKM. The CDR3 totals 14 residues. As DNA, the CDR3 is TGTGCCAGCAGTTTACTAGGACAGTTCTATGGCTACACCTTC. This sequence encodes CASSLLGQFYGYTF.

The chain carries TRBV6-6 and TRBJ2-1, with TRBD2 matching 7 bases. Germline V gene data show CDR1 as MNHNY and CDR2 as SVGAGI (reference sequence). CDR3 size: 14 residues. The J segment lost 9 bases and the V segment lost 2 bases, leaving 7 bases of the junction unmatched. The CDR3 DNA follows: TGTGCCAGCAGTTACGGAGGACTAGTCAGTGAGCAGTTCTTC. Translated, it gives CASSYGGLVSEQFF.

The J gene is TRBJ2-2, the V gene TRBV7-9, with D possibly matching TRBD1 (6 bases). CDR3 length equals 18 residues. CDR1 and CDR2 from the germline V gene are SEHNR and FQNEAQ (reference sequence). Deletions cut 2 bases from V and 1 base from J, with 17 bases between. The CDR3, as DNA: TGTGCCAGCAGCTTAAAGGGACACCAGTTGCAGAACACCGGGGAGCTGTTTTTT. Its protein product is CASSLKGHQLQNTGELFF.

This chain connects TRBV10-3 to TRBJ2-3, with 7 bases that match TRBD2. The CDR3 totals 15 residues. Germline V gene lookup returns CDR1 ENHRY and CDR2 SYGVKD. J lost 0 bases, V lost 7 bases, and 7 bases had no gene match. Written as DNA, the CDR3 is TGTGCCATCACCGGATCTAGCGGTAGCACAGATACGCAGTATTTT. Its translation is CAITGSSGSTDTQYF.

The CDR3 bases are TGTGCCAGCAGTAATACAGGGGAGAACATTCAGTACTTC. Translation: CASSNTGENIQYF. This rearrangement joins TRBV6-1 to TRBJ2-4; 7 bases fit TRBD1. Germline V gene lookup returns CDR1 MNHNS and CDR2 SASEGT. The V and J ends lost 5 bases and 7 bases, in that order; junction bases with no gene match: 5. There are 13 residues in the CDR3.

The chain carries TRBV7-2 and TRBJ1-5, with D possibly matching TRBD1 (5 bases). Deletions cut 1 base from V and 7 bases from J, with 11 bases between. This CDR3 contains 14 residues. Germline CDR1 reads SGHTA; CDR2 reads FQGNSA. The CDR3 loop is CASSLGGVRQPQHF. The CDR3 bases are TGTGCCAGCAGCTTAGGGGGGGTTCGCCAGCCCCAGCATTTT.

The table lists this clone with a count of one. The chain employs TRBV30 and TRBJ2-1; TRBD2 aligns across 11 bases. CDR1 and CDR2 (germline): GTSNPN, SVGIG (reference sequence). This CDR3 is built from 14 residues. V was clipped by 3 bases and J by 7 bases; unmatched bases: 5. The CDR3 loop reads CAWRIAGGRNEQFF. CDR3 sequence (DNA): TGTGCCTGGAGAATAGCGGGAGGGCGGAATGAGCAGTTCTTC. Full variable domain (outside the CDR3, taken from reference TRBV30 and TRBJ2-1): SQTIHQWPATLVQPVGSPLSLECTVEGTSNPNLYWYRQAAGRGLQLLFYSVGIGQISSEVPQNLSASRPQDRQFILSSKKLLLSDSGFYLCAWRIAGGRNEQFFGPGTRLTVL.